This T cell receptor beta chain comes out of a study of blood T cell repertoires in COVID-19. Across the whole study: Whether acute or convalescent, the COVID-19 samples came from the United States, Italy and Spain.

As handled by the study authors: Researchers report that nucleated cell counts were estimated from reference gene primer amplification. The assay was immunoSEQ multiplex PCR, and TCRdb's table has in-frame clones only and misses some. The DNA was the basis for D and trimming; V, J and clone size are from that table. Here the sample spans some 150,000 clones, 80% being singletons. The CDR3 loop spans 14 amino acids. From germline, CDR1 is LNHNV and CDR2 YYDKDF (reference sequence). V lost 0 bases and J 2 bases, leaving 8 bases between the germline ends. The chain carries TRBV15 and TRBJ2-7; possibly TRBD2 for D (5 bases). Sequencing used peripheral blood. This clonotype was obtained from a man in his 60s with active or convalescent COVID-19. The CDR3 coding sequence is TGTGCCACCAGCAGAGATACGGGGACCTACGAGCAGTACTTC. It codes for CATSRDTGTYEQYF.